The 20 T cell receptor beta chains in this list originate from one sample, sequenced in a study of shared clonotypes between healthy human individuals. Sequencing was performed with immunoSEQ multiplex PCR; in TCRdb, only in-frame clones are kept and a portion is missing. The sample consists of 2 million to 2.5 million clones, 95% of them appearing once. What was sequenced was naive CD4+ T cells sorted from blood. Stated subset: CD45RA+ positively selected. These receptor sequences come from a man aged 18 to 30 in good health.

The rearrangement joins TRBV6-5 to TRBJ2-1; the match to TRBD2 covers 10 bases. Trimming took 7 bases from V and 6 from J; bases not matched to a gene: 9. The CDR3 contains 15 residues. CDR1 is MNHEY and CDR2 is SVGAGI in the germline V gene. The CDR3 sequence is CASKRAGGHTNEQFF. DNA of the CDR3: TGTGCCAGCAAACGAGCGGGGGGGCATACCAATGAGCAGTTCTTC.

With respect to this clone: Distinct nucleotide sequences in the sample also encode this CDR3. The V call is TRBV7-9, the J call TRBJ1-1; D is ambiguous. The ends were cut back, 2 bases at V and 1 base at J, with 8 bases in the middle. This CDR3 spans 14 amino acids. Germline V gene sequence: CDR1 SEHNR, CDR2 FQNEAQ (reference sequence). The CDR3 here is CASSLPTENTEAFF. The CDR3 DNA follows: TGTGCCAGCAGCTTACCGACGGAGAACACTGAAGCTTTCTTT.

V gene TRBV6-5 combines with J gene TRBJ1-1; a weak D match, TRBD1 (6 bases). The CDR3 covers 16 residues. V was pared by 0 bases and J by 1 base, with 12 bases between. CDR1 and CDR2 from the germline V gene are MNHEY and SVGAGI. CDR3 in amino acids: CASSYSGGGANTEAFF. The CDR3 DNA sequence: TGTGCCAGCAGTTACTCGGGTGGGGGGGCGAACACTGAAGCTTTCTTT.

Concerning this clone itself: This sample includes further DNA sequences coding for the same CDR3. The chain recombines TRBV6-5 with TRBJ1-1; TRBD1 might be the D (5 bases). Germline V gives CDR1 MNHEY, CDR2 SVGAGI. This CDR3 is 13 amino acids long. V was cut by 6 bases and J by 1 base, with 9 bases left in between. CDR3 region: CASSQRGNTEAFF. The CDR3 nucleotides are TGTGCCAGCAGCCAGAGGGGGAACACTGAAGCTTTCTTT.

V and J are TRBV10-1 and TRBJ2-3; D is undetermined. The CDR3 loop spans 17 amino acids. V dropped 0 bases and J dropped 0 bases, with 13 bases sitting between them. CDR1 is WNHNN, CDR2 SYGVQD, per germline (reference sequence). The CDR3 here is CASSESTWEPSTDTQYF. As DNA, the CDR3 is TGCGCCAGCAGTGAGTCGACGTGGGAACCTAGCACAGATACGCAGTATTTT.

V usage is TRBV19 and J usage is TRBJ1-1, with D unresolved. The ends were cut back, 3 bases at V and 2 bases at J, with 13 bases in the middle. Germline V gives CDR1 LNHDA, CDR2 SQIVND (reference sequence). The CDR3 loop spans 15 amino acids. The chain's CDR3 is CASSITASLNTEAFF. As DNA, the CDR3 is TGTGCCAGTAGTATCACGGCGTCATTAAACACTGAAGCTTTCTTT.

The chain employs TRBV7-9 and TRBJ1-6; 9 bases agree with TRBD1. Germline CDR1 reads SEHNR; CDR2 reads FQNEAQ (reference sequence). The trim removed 5 bases at V and 10 bases at J, leaving 12 bases unmatched. The CDR3 runs 16 residues. This chain's CDR3 is CASSRFWPGQGSPLHF. CDR3 nucleotide sequence: TGTGCCAGCAGCAGATTCTGGCCGGGACAGGGCTCACCCCTCCACTTT.

This clone has only one observation. The chain recombines TRBV11-3 with TRBJ2-5; D perhaps matches TRBD1 (6 bases). This CDR3 has 15 amino acids. V lost 5 bases and J 5 bases, leaving 18 bases between the germline ends. The V gene's germline CDR1 is SGHNT and CDR2 YENEEA. CDR3 bases: TGTGCCAGCAGCCCCGGGGCAAAGCAGGGGGAGACCCAGTACTTC. Protein product: CASSPGAKQGETQYF.

This chain links TRBV28 with TRBJ2-3; TRBD2 matches at 8 bases. The length of the CDR3 is 13 residues. J lost 1 base, V lost 10 bases, and 4 bases had no gene match. The V gene's germline CDR1 is MDHEN and CDR2 SYDVKM. The CDR3, as DNA: TGTGCCATGAGGCGGGGGGGCACAGATACGCAGTATTTT. Residues: CAMRRGGTDTQYF.

This clone has a handful of counts. The J gene is TRBJ1-6, the V gene TRBV2, with D possibly matching TRBD1 (5 bases). The CDR3 loop spans 12 amino acids. The ends were cut back, 8 bases at V and 8 bases at J, with 10 bases in the middle. Germline V gene data show CDR1 as SNHLY and CDR2 as FYNNEI. The CDR3 sequence is CASRGEDSPLHF. The CDR3 DNA reads TGTGCCAGCCGGGGGGAGGATTCACCCCTCCACTTT.

There are a few counts of this clone. The V gene is TRBV10-3, the J gene TRBJ1-6, with a tentative D call TRBD1 (5 bases). There are 12 residues in the CDR3. Germline V lookup: CDR1 ENHRY, CDR2 SYGVKD. The V gene lost 4 bases and the J gene lost 10 bases, with 8 bases spanning the gap. The CDR3 sequence: CAISGGFSPLHF. The DNA of the CDR3 is TGTGCCATCAGTGGGGGGTTCTCACCCCTCCACTTT.

This rearrangement joins TRBV5-1 to TRBJ2-5; D is undetermined. From germline, CDR1 is SGHRS and CDR2 YFSETQ. Trimming removed 4 bases from V and 5 bases from J, with 15 bases in between. CDR3 size: 14 residues. The CDR3: CASSPMGYGETQYF. The CDR3, as DNA: TGCGCCAGCAGCCCTATGGGATATGGGGAGACCCAGTACTTC. Full variable domain (missing parts from reference TRBV5-1 and TRBJ2-5): KAGVTQTPRYLIKTRGQQVTLSCSPISGHRSVSWYQQTPGQGLQFLFEYFSETQRNKGNFPGRFSGRQFSNSRSEMNVSTLELGDSALYLCASSPMGYGETQYFGPGTRLLVL.

The rearrangement joins TRBV30 to TRBJ2-1; D not resolved. Germline lookup yields CDR1 GTSNPN and CDR2 SVGIG (reference sequence). The CDR3 sequence is 14 residues long. The V and J ends lost 8 bases and 0 bases respectively, with 14 bases between them. CDR3 in amino acids: CAGWRPSSYNEQFF. The CDR3 nucleotides are TGTGCCGGGTGGCGCCCTAGCTCCTACAATGAGCAGTTCTTC.

V is TRBV6-4 and J is TRBJ2-1; 10 bases agree with TRBD2. The CDR3 sequence is 16 residues long. Trimming removed 5 bases from V and 8 bases from J; junction bases left unmatched: 12. Germline lookup yields CDR1 MRHNA and CDR2 SNTAGT. CDR3 sequence: CASSRKAGGPKDEQFF. CDR3 nucleotides: TGTGCCAGCAGTCGTAAAGCGGGGGGGCCTAAGGATGAGCAGTTCTTC.

The chain couples TRBV6-1 to TRBJ2-7; D is unresolved. CDR3 length: 13 residues. Trimming took off 3 bases at V and 1 base at J, with 7 bases between the two ends. Germline-derived CDR1 and CDR2 are MNHNS and SASEGT. CDR3 sequence reads: CASSDPPSYEQYF. The CDR3 coding sequence is TGTGCCAGCAGTGATCCCCCATCCTACGAGCAGTACTTC.

Remarks on this clone: Additional DNA sequences in this sample encode the identical CDR3. The chain has TRBV18 and TRBJ2-6; D gene unclear. The CDR3 spans 15 residues. V was cut by 0 bases and J by 4 bases, with 7 bases left in between. From germline, CDR1 is KGHSH and CDR2 LQKENI. CDR3 in DNA: TGTGCCAGCTCACCACCGGTTTCCGGGGCCAACGTCCTGACTTTC. Amino acid sequence: CASSPPVSGANVLTF.

J is TRBJ1-1 and V is TRBV10-1, with D unclear. The CDR3 loop spans 15 amino acids. With 2 bases removed from V and 5 bases from J, the gap between germline ends came to 15 bases. The V gene's germline CDR1 is WNHNN and CDR2 SYGVQD (reference sequence). The CDR3 coding sequence is TGCGCCAGCAGTGAGGGAGGGAAGGGATTAACTGAAGCTTTCTTT. Protein: CASSEGGKGLTEAFF.

This chain connects TRBV9 to TRBJ1-4, with 11 bases fitting TRBD1. The length of the CDR3 is 15 residues. The ends lost 4 bases at V and 8 bases at J; junction bases unmatched: 7. Germline CDR1 and CDR2: SGDLS and YYNGEE. CDR3 DNA sequence: TGTGCCAGCAGCTTTAGGACAGGGGGCGGCGAAAAACTGTTTTTT. Its protein is CASSFRTGGGEKLFF.

This clone has just one count. This chain links TRBV6-5 with TRBJ1-4, with no clear D. CDR1 is MNHEY, CDR2 SVGAGI, per germline. The CDR3 consists of 15 residues. With 3 bases removed from V and 5 bases from J, the gap between germline ends came to 13 bases. This CDR3 reads CASSYVGGVNEKLFF. The CDR3 coding sequence is TGTGCCAGCAGTTATGTAGGAGGAGTAAATGAAAAACTGTTTTTT.

The chain recombines TRBV10-2 with TRBJ1-1; D is possibly TRBD1 (5 bases). Germline assignment: CDR1 WSHSY and CDR2 SAAADI. The CDR3 loop spans 13 amino acids. V lost 3 bases to trimming and J lost 4 bases, with 9 bases between them. CDR3 region: CASSEQVGTEAFF. The CDR3 nucleotides read TGCGCCAGCAGTGAACAGGTGGGCACTGAAGCTTTCTTT.